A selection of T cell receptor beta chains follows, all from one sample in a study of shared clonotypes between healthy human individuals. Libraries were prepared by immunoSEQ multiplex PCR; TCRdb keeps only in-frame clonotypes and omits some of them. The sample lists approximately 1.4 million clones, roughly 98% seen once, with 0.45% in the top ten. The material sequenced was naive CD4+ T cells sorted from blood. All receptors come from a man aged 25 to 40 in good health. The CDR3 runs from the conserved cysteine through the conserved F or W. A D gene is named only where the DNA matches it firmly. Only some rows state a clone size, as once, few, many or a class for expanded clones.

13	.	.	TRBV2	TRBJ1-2	CASSERETYGYTF	TGTGCCAGCAGTGAGAGGGAAACCTATGGCTACACCTTC
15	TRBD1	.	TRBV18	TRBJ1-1	CASSQTTGENTEAFF	TGTGCCAGCTCTCAAACGACAGGGGAGAACACTGAAGCTTTCTTT
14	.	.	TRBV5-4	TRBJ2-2	CASSLAPNTGELFF	TGTGCCAGCAGCTTGGCCCCTAATACCGGGGAGCTGTTTTTT
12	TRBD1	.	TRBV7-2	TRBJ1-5	CASSSDRGPQHF	TGTGCCAGCAGCTCGGACAGGGGCCCCCAGCATTTT
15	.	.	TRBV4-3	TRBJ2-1	CASSQEKSLYNEQFF	TGCGCCAGCAGCCAAGAGAAGAGCCTCTACAATGAGCAGTTCTTC
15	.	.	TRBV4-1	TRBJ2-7	CASSPPGPSGTEQYF	TGCGCCAGCAGCCCACCGGGACCCTCAGGAACCGAGCAGTACTTC
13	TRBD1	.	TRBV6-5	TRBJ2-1	CASSFRGRSEQFF	TGTGCCAGCAGTTTCAGGGGGCGGAGTGAGCAGTTCTTC
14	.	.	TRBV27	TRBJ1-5	CASSLLGGTQPQHF	TGTGCCAGCAGCCTACTCGGGGGCACTCAGCCCCAGCATTTT
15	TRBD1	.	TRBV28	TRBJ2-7	CASSPSGRGRDEQYF	TGTGCCAGCAGTCCTTCTGGCAGGGGGCGCGACGAGCAGTACTTC
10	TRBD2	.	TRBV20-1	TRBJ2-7	CGLARGEQYF	TGCGGACTAGCCCGGGGCGAGCAGTACTTC
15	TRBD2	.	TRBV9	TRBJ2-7	CASSDGLAGDYEQYF	TGTGCCAGCAGCGACGGACTAGCGGGAGACTACGAGCAGTACTTC
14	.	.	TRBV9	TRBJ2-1	CASSVVSSYNEQFF	TGTGCCAGCAGCGTAGTAAGCTCCTACAATGAGCAGTTCTTC
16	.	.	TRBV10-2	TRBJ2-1	CASSLIRAYIGDEQFF	TGCGCCAGCAGCCTAATTCGCGCCTATATTGGGGATGAGCAGTTCTTC
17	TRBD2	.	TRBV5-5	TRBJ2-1	CASSVGPGLAGPGGQFF	TGTGCCAGCAGCGTGGGACCGGGACTAGCGGGACCCGGGGGGCAGTTCTTC
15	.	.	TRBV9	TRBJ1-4	CASSVGAGPDEKLFF	TGTGCCAGCAGCGTAGGTGCAGGCCCCGATGAAAAACTGTTTTTT
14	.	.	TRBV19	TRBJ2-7	CASSVEADSYEQYF	TGTGCCAGTAGTGTAGAGGCTGACTCCTACGAGCAGTACTTC
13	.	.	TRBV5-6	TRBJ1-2	CASSLAGTYGYTF	TGTGCCAGCAGCTTGGCAGGTACCTATGGCTACACCTTC
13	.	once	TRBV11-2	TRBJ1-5	CASSFQGDQPQHF	TGTGCCAGCAGCTTCCAGGGCGATCAGCCCCAGCATTTT
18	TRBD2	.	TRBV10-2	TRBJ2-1	CASRGGLAGGSSYNEQFF	TGCGCCAGCAGAGGGGGACTAGCGGGAGGGAGCTCCTACAATGAGCAGTTCTTC
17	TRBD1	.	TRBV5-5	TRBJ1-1	CASSKIPGQTMNTEAFF	TGTGCCAGCAGCAAAATTCCGGGACAGACGATGAACACTGAAGCTTTCTTT
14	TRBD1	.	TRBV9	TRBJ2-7	CASSLGQVFNEQYF	TGTGCCAGCAGCCTGGGACAGGTGTTCAACGAGCAGTACTTC
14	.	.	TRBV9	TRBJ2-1	CASSQIDRRGEQFF	TGTGCCAGCAGCCAAATTGACAGACGTGGTGAGCAGTTCTTC
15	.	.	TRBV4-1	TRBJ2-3	CASSQSGLSTDTQYF	TGCGCCAGCAGCCAATCTGGACTAAGCACAGATACGCAGTATTTT
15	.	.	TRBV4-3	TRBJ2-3	CASSQDRGTGDTQYF	TGCGCCAGCAGCCAAGACAGGGGCACGGGAGATACGCAGTATTTT
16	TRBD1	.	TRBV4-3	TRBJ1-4	CASSQEGQGRGEKLFF	TGCGCCAGCAGCCAAGAAGGACAGGGTAGAGGTGAAAAACTGTTTTTT
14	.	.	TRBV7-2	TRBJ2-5	CASSLGGGAETQYF	TGTGCCAGCAGCTTAGGGGGTGGGGCGGAGACCCAGTACTTC
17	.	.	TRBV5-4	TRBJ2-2	CASSPVGAPLGTGELFF	TGTGCCAGCAGCCCTGTGGGAGCCCCTTTGGGCACCGGGGAGCTGTTTTTT
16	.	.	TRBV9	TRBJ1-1	CASSPGPASISGEAFF	TGTGCCAGCAGCCCCGGGCCGGCCAGTATATCTGGAGAAGCTTTCTTT
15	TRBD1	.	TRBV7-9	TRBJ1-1	CASSTYRGRNTEAFF	TGTGCCAGCAGCACCTACAGGGGGCGGAACACTGAAGCTTTCTTT
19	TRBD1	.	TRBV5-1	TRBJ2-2	CASSFPPGQGLRGTGELFF	TGCGCCAGCAGCTTCCCCCCGGGACAGGGATTAAGGGGCACCGGGGAGCTGTTTTTT
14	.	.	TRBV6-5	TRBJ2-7	CASSYVPTPSEQYF	TGTGCCAGCAGTTACGTCCCTACACCGAGCGAGCAGTACTTC
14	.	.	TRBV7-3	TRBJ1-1	CASSLDGSNTEAFF	TGTGCCAGCAGCTTAGACGGTTCGAACACTGAAGCTTTCTTT
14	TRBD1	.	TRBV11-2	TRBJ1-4	CASSSDRVGEKLFF	TGTGCCAGCAGCTCCGACAGGGTTGGGGAAAAACTGTTTTTT
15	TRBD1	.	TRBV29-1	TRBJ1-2	CSVGTGQGLNYGYTF	TGCAGCGTGGGGACCGGACAGGGTCTAAACTATGGCTACACCTTC
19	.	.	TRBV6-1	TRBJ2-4	CASSETPSRQEIAKNIQYF	TGTGCCAGCAGTGAAACCCCATCGAGACAGGAGATAGCCAAAAACATTCAGTACTTC
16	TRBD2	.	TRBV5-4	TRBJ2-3	CASTEKAGGPRDTQYF	TGTGCCAGCACCGAGAAAGCGGGAGGGCCCAGGGATACGCAGTATTTT
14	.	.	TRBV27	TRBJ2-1	CASSFGWSAGEQFF	TGTGCCAGCAGTTTTGGATGGTCGGCGGGTGAGCAGTTCTTC
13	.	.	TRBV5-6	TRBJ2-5	CASSLAREETQYF	TGTGCCAGCAGCTTGGCTAGGGAAGAGACCCAGTACTTC
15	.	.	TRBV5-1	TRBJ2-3	CASSLGVGRTDTQYF	TGCGCCAGCAGCTTGGGGGTAGGGCGCACAGATACGCAGTATTTT
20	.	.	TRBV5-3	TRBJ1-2	CARSLMTRQDQGPKGEGYTF	TGTGCCAGAAGCTTGATGACGAGACAGGACCAAGGACCCAAAGGAGAAGGCTACACCTTC
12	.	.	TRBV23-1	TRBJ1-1	CASSLGCTEAFF	TGCGCCAGCAGTCTCGGTTGTACTGAAGCTTTCTTT
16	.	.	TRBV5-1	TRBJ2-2	CASSLATSRGAGELFF	TGCGCCAGCAGCTTGGCAACTAGCCGAGGTGCCGGGGAGCTGTTTTTT
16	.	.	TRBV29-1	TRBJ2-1	CSVESPDPSSYNEQFF	TGCAGCGTTGAAAGTCCAGACCCGAGCTCCTACAATGAGCAGTTCTTC
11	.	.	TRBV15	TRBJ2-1	CATSRDNEQFF	TGTGCCACCAGCAGAGACAATGAGCAGTTCTTC
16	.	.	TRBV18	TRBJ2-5	CASSHDLLVHGETQYF	TGTGCCAGCTCCCACGATTTATTAGTCCATGGGGAGACCCAGTACTTC